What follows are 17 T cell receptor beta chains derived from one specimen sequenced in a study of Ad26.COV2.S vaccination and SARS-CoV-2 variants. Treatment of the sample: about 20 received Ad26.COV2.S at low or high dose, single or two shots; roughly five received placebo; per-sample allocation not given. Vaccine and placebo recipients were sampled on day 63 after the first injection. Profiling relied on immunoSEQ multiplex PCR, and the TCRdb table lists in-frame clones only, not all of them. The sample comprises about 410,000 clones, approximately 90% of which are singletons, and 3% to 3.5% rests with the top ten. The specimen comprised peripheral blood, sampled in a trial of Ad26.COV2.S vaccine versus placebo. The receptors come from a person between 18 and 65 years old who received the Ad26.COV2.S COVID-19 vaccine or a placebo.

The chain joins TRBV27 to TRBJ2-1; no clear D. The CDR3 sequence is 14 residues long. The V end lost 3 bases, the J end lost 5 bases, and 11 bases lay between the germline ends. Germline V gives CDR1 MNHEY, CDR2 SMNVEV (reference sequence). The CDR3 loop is CASSLGLLHNEQFF. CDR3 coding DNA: TGTGCCAGCAGTTTGGGTCTACTACACAATGAGCAGTTCTTC.

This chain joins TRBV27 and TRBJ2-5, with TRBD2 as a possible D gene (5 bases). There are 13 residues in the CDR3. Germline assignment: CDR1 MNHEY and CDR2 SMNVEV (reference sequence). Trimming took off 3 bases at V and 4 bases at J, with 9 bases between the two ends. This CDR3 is CASSLRARETQYF. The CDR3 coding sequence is TGTGCCAGCAGTTTGCGGGCGAGAGAGACCCAGTACTTC.

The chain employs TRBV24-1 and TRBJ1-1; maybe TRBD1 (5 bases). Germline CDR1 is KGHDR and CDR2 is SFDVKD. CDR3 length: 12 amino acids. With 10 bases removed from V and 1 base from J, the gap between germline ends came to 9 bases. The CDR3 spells CATQGGNTEAFF. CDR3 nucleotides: TGTGCCACTCAGGGTGGGAACACTGAAGCTTTCTTT.

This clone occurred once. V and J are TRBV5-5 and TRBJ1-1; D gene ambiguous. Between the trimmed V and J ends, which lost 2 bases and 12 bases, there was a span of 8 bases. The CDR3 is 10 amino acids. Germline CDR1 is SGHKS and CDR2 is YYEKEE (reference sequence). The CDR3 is CASSLGGPFF. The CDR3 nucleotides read TGTGCCAGCAGCTTAGGAGGGCCTTTCTTT.

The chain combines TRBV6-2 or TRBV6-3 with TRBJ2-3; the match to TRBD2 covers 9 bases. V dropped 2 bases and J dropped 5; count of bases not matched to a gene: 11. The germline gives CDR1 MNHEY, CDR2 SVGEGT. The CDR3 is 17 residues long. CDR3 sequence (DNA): TGTGCCAGCAGTTACGGTATTGCGGGGGGGCCCGGAGATACGCAGTATTTT. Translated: CASSYGIAGGPGDTQYF.

CDR3 residues: CASSSVARNTEAFF. The CDR3 bases are TGTGCCAGCAGCTCAGTGGCTAGGAACACTGAAGCTTTCTTT. V and J are TRBV11-2 and TRBJ1-1; D uncertain. Trimming took off 4 bases at V and 1 base at J, with 10 bases between the two ends. CDR1 is SGHAT, CDR2 FQNNGV, per germline. This CDR3 comprises 14 residues. Full variable domain (remainder filled in from reference TRBV11-2 and TRBJ1-1): EAGVAQSPRYKIIEKRQSVAFWCNPISGHATLYWYQQILGQGPKLLIQFQNNGVVDDSQLPKDRFSAERLKGVDSTLKIQPAKLEDSAVYLCASSSVARNTEAFFGQGTRLTVV.

The CDR3 loop reads CASSLEGSAVQPQHF. The DNA for the CDR3 is TGTGCCAGCAGCTTGGAGGGTTCGGCCGTTCAGCCCCAGCATTTT. The gene calls are TRBV5-5 and TRBJ1-5; D unclear. Germline CDR1 reads SGHKS; CDR2 reads YYEKEE (reference sequence). This CDR3 comprises 15 residues. V was clipped by 0 bases and J by 6 bases, with 13 bases between them.

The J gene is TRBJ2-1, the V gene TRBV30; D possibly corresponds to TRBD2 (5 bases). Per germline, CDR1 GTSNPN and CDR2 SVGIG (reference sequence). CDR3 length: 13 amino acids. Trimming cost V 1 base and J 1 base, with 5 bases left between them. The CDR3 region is CAWSGTSYNEQFF. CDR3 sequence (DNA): TGTGCCTGGAGTGGGACTTCCTACAATGAGCAGTTCTTC.

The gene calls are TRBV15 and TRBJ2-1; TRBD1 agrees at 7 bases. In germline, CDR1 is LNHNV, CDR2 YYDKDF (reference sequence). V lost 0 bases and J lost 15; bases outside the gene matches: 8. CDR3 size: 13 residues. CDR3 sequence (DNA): TGTGCCACCAGCAGAGAGAGGACAGGCCCTTCGTTCTTC. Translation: CATSRERTGPSFF.

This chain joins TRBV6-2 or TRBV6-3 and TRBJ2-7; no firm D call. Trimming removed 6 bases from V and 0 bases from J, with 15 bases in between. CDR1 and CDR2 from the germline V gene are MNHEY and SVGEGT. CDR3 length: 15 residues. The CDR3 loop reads CASSPRPMSSYEQYF. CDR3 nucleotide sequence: TGTGCCAGCAGCCCCAGACCGATGAGCTCCTACGAGCAGTACTTC.

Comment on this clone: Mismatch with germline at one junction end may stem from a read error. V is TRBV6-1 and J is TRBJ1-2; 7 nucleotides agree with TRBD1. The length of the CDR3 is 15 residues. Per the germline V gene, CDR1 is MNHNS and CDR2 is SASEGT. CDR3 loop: CASREGVQGDYGYTF. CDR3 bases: TGTGCCAGCAGAGAAGGTGTGCAGGGGGACTATGGCTACACCTTC.

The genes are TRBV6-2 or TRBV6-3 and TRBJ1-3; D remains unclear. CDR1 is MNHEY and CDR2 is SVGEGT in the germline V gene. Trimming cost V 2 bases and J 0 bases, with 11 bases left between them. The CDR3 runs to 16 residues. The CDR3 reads CASSYGPAYSGNTIYF. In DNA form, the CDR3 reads TGTGCCAGCAGTTACGGCCCCGCGTACTCTGGAAACACCATATATTTT.

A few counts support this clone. The CDR3 is CASSQGPEPLIPQHF. CDR3 nucleotide sequence: TGCGCCAGCAGCCAAGGACCCGAACCCCTTATACCCCAGCATTTT. The rearrangement uses TRBV4-1 and TRBJ1-5; D unclear. The CDR3 sequence is 15 residues long. The V end lost 1 base, the J end lost 10 bases, and 17 bases lay between the germline ends. Germline V lookup: CDR1 MGHRA, CDR2 YSYEKL.

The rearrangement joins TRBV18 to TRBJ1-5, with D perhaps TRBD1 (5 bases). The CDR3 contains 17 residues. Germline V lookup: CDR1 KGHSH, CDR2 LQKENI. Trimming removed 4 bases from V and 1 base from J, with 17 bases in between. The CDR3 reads CASSRGVGEGSNQPQHF. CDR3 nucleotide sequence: TGTGCCAGCTCACGGGGGGTCGGTGAGGGAAGCAATCAGCCCCAGCATTTT.

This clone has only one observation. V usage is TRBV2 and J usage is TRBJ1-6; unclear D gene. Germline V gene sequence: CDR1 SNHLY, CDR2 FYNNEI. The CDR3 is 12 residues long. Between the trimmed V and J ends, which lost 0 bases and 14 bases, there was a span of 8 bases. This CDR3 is CASSEAVATLHF. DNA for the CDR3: TGTGCCAGCAGTGAAGCGGTAGCTACCCTCCACTTT.

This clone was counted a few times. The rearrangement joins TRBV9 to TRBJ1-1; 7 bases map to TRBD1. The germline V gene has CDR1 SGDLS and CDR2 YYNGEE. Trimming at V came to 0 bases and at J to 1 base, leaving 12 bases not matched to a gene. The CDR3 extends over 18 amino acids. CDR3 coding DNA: TGTGCCAGCAGCGTAGAGGGCCCTAGACAGGGCCGGAACACTGAAGCTTTCTTT. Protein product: CASSVEGPRQGRNTEAFF.

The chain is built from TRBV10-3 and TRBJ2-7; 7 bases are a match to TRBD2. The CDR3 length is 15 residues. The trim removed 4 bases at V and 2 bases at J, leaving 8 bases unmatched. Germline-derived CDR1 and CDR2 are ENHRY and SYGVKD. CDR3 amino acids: CAISVGSGATYEQYF. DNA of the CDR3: TGTGCCATCAGTGTGGGGAGCGGGGCTACCTACGAGCAGTACTTC.